This T cell receptor beta chain was sequenced during a study of T cells after yellow fever vaccination (dated by TCRdb to the late 2010s). Regarding the complete study: Libraries from fractions with low cell numbers were prepared with the SMART-Seq v4 Ultra Low Input RNA kit. Two healthy male donors, one aged 18 to 30 and one aged 30 to 40 years, made up the cohort. To follow T-cell clones before and after both primary and booster YFV17D yellow fever vaccination, bulk TCR alpha and beta repertoires underwent longitudinal sequencing. Blood was drawn at multiple timepoints before and after primary and secondary immunization, with bulk PBMC replicates and cell subsets isolated.

TCR cDNA was made using 5'RACE template switching, a step that added a universal primer site and unique molecular identifiers. cDNA synthesis was primed from both the TCR alpha and TCR beta constant segments. Libraries were amplified in two PCR steps, with sample barcodes and sequencing adapters added in the second step. Sequencing of the libraries was done on either Illumina HiSeq 2500 (2x100 bp) or NovaSeq (2x150 bp). The study's processing was this. MIGEC was used to demultiplex reads and collapse the reads into UMI consensus sequences, and MiXCR was used for V(D)J alignment. Vaccine-responding clonotypes were defined with edgeR using replicate PBMC samples, requiring FDR below 0.01 and a log2 fold change above 5 up to day 15. Each bulk clonotype was labeled CD4 or CD8 based on which sequenced repertoire, CD4 or CD8, contained the clonotype at higher abundance. TCRdb trimmed the raw reads at Q25, called clones with MiXCR and kept productive beta chains. Each CDR3 protein appears once, grouped with its most common genes and DNA. Clone size and V and J calls follow TCRdb, not the original study. Counted in this sample were about 370,000 distinct CDR3 sequences; approximately 10% of them appeared once. Roughly 18% of the sample rests with the top ten.

The sample's treatment or condition label is to be understood as: live attenuated yellow fever vaccine strain. At every blood-draw timepoint, two biological replicates of bulk PBMCs were collected. PBMCs were isolated from peripheral blood using a standard Ficoll-Paque protocol. TriZol was used to extract RNA from bulk PBMCs, CD4 and CD8 fractions, and dextramer-positive and dextramer-negative fractions. General conclusions and limits of the study: Computational filtering was required because FACS-sorted repertoires could contain abundant contaminating clonotypes from the bulk population. After the booster, most of the clones that had expanded following primary vaccination were detected again (roughly 96% of CD4 and around 90% of CD8), which suggests that memory was broadly maintained. A small fraction of clonotypes showed up in both the CD4 and CD8 compartments, probably as a result of convergent recombination. Only a couple of donors were included in the study, so the extent to which the findings can be generalized is limited. Compared with the primary T-cell response, the secondary T-cell response was weaker but faster, peaking on day 5 rather than day 15.

Trimming at the junction amounts to 8 bases on V and 3 bases on J, and the germline ends lie 20 bases apart. CDR3 length: 15 amino acids, cysteine to phenylalanine. The DNA shown is the 45-base CDR3, in frame from base 1. Per the germline V gene, SGHVT is the CDR1 and SQSDAQ is the CDR2. This clonotype was detected only once. Its cognate antigen has yet to be identified. The record has no base qualities; no much larger clone is one base away. Resting on one read, the evidence is weak. This specimen consisted of PBMCs, obtained on the day of the first yellow fever vaccination. The rearranged segments are TRBV7-4 and TRBJ2-7; TRBD1 is a possible D gene, resting on 5 matching bases. This receptor was obtained from a man between 18 and 35 years old who received the YFV17D yellow fever vaccine. The nucleotide sequence is TGTGCCAGCTGCCAAGGGGTGGGGCCTTACTACGAGCAGTACTTC. This yields the protein CASCQGVGPYYEQYF.